This TCR beta chain was sequenced in a study of T cell repertoires in cytomegalovirus infection. About the study: Public TCR beta signatures provided an indication of both CMV infection and a matching HLA type.

This CDR3 has 15 residues. CDR1 and CDR2 (germline): MNHEY, SMNVEV (reference sequence). V dropped 10 bases and J dropped 4 bases, with 22 bases sitting between them. TCRdb processed the reads anew with MiXCR; each CDR3 protein has one entry. In the table there are 560,000 or so distinct CDR3 sequences, 16% of which are singletons. Turning to this clonotype: Its antigen is as yet unknown.

Notes on the study in general: The ex vivo response showed dominance by HLA-C-restricted CMV-specific TCR beta clonotypes. Of the TCR beta families, the public ones yielded a cumulative frequency that identified carriers of CMV plus the relevant HLA.

This TCR derives from a human donor in good health (CMV status not recorded). Some clones in this sample may be carry-over from other donors' samples. Sequencing was done on a sample of CD8+ T cells from PBMCs. This chain uses TRBV27 with TRBJ1-2; tentative D call: TRBD1 (5 bases). This chain's CDR3 is CATADRDPTLYGYTF. CDR3 nucleotide sequence: TGTGCCACCGCCGACCGGGACCCCACCCTCTATGGCTACACCTTC.